This passage covers 2 T cell receptor beta chains from one sample sequenced in a study of blood T cells in healthy people across ages (dated by TCRdb to 2015 to 2017). The library was made by 5' RACE. The instrument was an Illumina HiSeq 2500. A second PCR of about 6 to 12 cycles was run with a J-beta primer mix and a sample-barcoded 5' primer. The raw public data were reprocessed by TCRdb itself: fastp quality trimming at Q25, MiXCR clonotype calling, in-frame beta chains only. Records with the same CDR3 protein are collapsed into one entry carrying the most frequent genes and DNA. The sample table contains around 990,000 distinct CDR3 sequences; only one count was recorded for 35% to 40% of them. The biggest ten clones account for around 13% of the sample. Sequencing was performed on blood. The receptors here all came from a man aged 18 to 35 in good health.

The CDR3 region has the DNA TGTGCCAGCAGTTTAGTTGGCAGCTCCCTCTCTGGAAACACCATATATTTT. It is translated as CASSLVGSSLSGNTIYF. The rearrangement joins TRBV12-3 or TRBV12-4 to TRBJ1-3; D gene ambiguous. Trimming stripped 1 base from V and 0 bases from J, with 13 bases between. There are 17 residues in the CDR3.

The genes are TRBV29-1 and TRBJ1-1; D is unclear. The CDR3 is made up of 13 amino acids. Trimming stripped 4 bases from V and 3 bases from J, with 12 bases between. Germline V gene data show CDR1 as SQVTM and CDR2 as ANQGSEA. CDR3 sequence (DNA): TGCAGCGTTGTTACGGGAGGTGACACTGAAGCTTTCTTT. Encoded protein: CSVVTGGDTEAFF.